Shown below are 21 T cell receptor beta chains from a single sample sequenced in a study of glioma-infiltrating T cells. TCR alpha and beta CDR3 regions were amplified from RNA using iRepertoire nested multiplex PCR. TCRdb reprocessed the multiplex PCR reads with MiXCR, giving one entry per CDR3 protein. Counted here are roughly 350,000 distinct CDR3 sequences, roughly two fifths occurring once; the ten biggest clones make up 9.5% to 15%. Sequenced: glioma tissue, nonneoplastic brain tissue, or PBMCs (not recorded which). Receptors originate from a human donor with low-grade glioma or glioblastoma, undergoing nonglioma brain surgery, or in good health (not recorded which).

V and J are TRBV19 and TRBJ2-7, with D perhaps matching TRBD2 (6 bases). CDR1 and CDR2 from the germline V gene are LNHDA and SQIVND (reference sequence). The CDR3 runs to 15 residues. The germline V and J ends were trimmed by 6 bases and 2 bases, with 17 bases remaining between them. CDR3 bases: TGTGCCAGTAGGGAGAGGGACTCGAACGCCTACGAGCAGTACTTC. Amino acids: CASRERDSNAYEQYF.

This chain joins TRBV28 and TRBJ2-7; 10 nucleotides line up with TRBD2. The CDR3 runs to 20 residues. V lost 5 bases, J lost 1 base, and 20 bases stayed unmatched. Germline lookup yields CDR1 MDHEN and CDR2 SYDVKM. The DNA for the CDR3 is TGTGCCAGCAGTCTCAGGGTTGCTAGCGGGAGAGCCGAAACGTCCTACGAGCAGTACTTC. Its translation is CASSLRVASGRAETSYEQYF.

The CDR3 DNA reads TGTGCCAGCTCACCAACTCTGGAGGGAGGGAACACTGAAGCTTTCTTT. This codes for CASSPTLEGGNTEAFF. This chain links TRBV18 with TRBJ1-1; D gene unclear. Germline CDR1 KGHSH, CDR2 LQKENI. This CDR3 region has 16 residues. V lost 2 bases, J lost 1 base, and 14 bases lay in between.

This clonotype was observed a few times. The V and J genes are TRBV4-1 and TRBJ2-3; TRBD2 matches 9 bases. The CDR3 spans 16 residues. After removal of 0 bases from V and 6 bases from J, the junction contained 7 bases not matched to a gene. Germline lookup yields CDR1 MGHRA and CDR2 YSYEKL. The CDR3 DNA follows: TGCGCCAGCAGCCAAGACGGCGGGAGGGCCGCGGATACGCAGTATTTT. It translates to CASSQDGGRAADTQYF.

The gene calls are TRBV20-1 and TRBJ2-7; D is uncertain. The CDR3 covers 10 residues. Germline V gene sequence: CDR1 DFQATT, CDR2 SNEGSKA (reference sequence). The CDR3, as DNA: TGCGGGGTAGTATCCTACGAGCAGTACTTC. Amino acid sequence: CGVVSYEQYF.

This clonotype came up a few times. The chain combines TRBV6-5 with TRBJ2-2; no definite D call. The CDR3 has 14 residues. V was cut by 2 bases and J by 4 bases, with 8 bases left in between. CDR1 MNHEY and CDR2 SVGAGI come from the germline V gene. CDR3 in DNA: TGTGCCAGCAGTTACGGGGTTGCCACCGGGGAGCTGTTTTTT. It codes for CASSYGVATGELFF.

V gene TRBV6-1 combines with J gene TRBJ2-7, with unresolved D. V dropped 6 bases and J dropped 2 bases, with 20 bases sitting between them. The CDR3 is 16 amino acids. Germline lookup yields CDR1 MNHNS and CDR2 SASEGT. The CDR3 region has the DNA TGTGCCAGCAGCCAAGGTTTTGGGATCGGACCCTACGAGCAGTACTTC. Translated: CASSQGFGIGPYEQYF.

The DNA of the CDR3 is TGTGCCAGCAGCCAAGTACCCTCTAGCGGGAGTTGGTCCTACGAGCAGTACTTC. Residues: CASSQVPSSGSWSYEQYF. The chain is built from TRBV4-2 and TRBJ2-7; 10 positions agree with TRBD2. CDR1 is LGHNA and CDR2 is YNFKEQ in the germline V gene. The CDR3 sequence is 18 residues long. The trim removed 1 base at V and 1 base at J, leaving 10 bases unmatched.

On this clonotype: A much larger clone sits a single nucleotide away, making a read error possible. CDR3 residues: CATSSNDEQYF. Written as DNA, the CDR3 is TGTGCCACCAGCAGTAATGACGAGCAGTACTTC. The rearrangement joins TRBV15 to TRBJ2-7; D remains ambiguous. The CDR3 runs to 11 residues. CDR1 LNHNV and CDR2 YYDKDF come from the germline V gene (reference sequence). Trimming cost V 3 bases and J 5 bases, with 5 bases left between them.

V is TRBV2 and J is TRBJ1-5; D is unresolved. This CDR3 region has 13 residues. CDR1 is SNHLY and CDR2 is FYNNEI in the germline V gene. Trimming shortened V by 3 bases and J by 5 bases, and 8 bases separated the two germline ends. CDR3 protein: CASSDVDYQPQHF. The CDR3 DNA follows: TGTGCCAGCAGTGATGTAGATTATCAGCCCCAGCATTTT.

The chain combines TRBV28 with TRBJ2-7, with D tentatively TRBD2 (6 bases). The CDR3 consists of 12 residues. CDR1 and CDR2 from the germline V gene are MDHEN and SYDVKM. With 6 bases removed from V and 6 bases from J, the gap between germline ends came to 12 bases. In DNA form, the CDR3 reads TGTGCCAGCAGCAGTGAGGGAGGCGAGCAGTACTTC. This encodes CASSSEGGEQYF.

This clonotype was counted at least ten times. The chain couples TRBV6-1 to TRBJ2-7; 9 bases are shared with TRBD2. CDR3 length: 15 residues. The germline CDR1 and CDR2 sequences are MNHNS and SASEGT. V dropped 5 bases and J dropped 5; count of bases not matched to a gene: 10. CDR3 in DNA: TGTGCCAGCAGTCTATTAGCGGGAGACGGCCACGAGCAGTACTTC. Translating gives CASSLLAGDGHEQYF.

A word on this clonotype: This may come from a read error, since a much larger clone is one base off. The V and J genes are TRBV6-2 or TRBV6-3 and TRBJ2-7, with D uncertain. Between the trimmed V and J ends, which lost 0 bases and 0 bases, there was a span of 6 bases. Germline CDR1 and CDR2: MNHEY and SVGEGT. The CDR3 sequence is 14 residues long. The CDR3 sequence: CASSYSDDSYEQYF. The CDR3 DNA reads TGTGCCAGCAGTTACTCGGACGACTCCTACGAGCAGTACTTC.

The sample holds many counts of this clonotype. CDR3 in amino acids: CASSRPKGTGVPNEQFF. CDR3 coding DNA: TGTGCCAGCAGCCGTCCGAAGGGGACAGGGGTGCCCAATGAGCAGTTCTTC. The V gene is TRBV6-2 or TRBV6-3, the J gene TRBJ2-1, with 10 bases fitting TRBD1. The ends lost 6 bases at V and 6 bases at J; junction bases unmatched: 14. Germline CDR1 MNHEY, CDR2 SVGEGT. This CDR3 region has 17 residues.

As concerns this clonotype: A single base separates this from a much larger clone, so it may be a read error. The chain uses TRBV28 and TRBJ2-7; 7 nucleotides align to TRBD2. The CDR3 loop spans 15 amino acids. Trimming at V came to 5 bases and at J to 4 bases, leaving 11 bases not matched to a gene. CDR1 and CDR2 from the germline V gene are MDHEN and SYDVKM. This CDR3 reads CASSPGGEGRYEQYF. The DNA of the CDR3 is TGTGCCAGCAGTCCCGGAGGGGAGGGCCGTTACGAGCAGTACTTC.

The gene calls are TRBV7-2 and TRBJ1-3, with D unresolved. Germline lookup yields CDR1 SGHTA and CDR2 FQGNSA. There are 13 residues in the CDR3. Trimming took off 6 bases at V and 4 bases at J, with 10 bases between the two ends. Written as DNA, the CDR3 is TGTGCCAGCAGGCAATCCGCAGGAAACACCATATATTTT. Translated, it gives CASRQSAGNTIYF.

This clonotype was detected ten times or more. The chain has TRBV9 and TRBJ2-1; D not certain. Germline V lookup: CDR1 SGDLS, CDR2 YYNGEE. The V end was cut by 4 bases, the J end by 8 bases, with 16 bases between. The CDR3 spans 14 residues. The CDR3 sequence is CASSSDGSRDEQFF. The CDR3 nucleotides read TGTGCCAGCAGCTCAGACGGTTCCCGGGATGAGCAGTTCTTC.

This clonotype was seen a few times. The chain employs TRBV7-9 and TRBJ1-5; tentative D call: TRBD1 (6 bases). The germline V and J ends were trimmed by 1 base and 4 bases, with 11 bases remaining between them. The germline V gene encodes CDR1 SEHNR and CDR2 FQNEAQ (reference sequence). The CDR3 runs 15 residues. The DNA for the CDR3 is TGTGCCAGCAGCTTAGAGGGGACAAATAATCAGCCCCAGCATTTT. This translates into CASSLEGTNNQPQHF.

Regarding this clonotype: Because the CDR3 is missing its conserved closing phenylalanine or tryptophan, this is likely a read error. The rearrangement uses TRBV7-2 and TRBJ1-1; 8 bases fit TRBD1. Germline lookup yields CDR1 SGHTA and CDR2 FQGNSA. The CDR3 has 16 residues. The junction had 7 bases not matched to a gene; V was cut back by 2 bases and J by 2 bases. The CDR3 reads CASSLNLGQVNTEAFS. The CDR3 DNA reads TGTGCCAGCAGCTTAAACCTGGGACAGGTAAACACTGAAGCTTTCTCT.

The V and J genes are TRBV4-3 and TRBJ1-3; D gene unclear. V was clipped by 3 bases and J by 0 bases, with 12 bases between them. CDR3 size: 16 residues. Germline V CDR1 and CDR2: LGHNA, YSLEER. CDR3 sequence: CASSHTYSSSGNTIYF. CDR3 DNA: TGCGCCAGCAGCCATACCTACAGCAGCTCTGGAAACACCATATATTTT.

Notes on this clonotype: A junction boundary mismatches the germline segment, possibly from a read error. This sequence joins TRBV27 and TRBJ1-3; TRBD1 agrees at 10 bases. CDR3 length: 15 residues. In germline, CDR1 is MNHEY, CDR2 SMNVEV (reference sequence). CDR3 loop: CAGSKGQGSGNTIYF. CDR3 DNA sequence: TGTGCCGGCAGTAAGGGACAGGGGTCTGGAAACACCATATATTTT.